The 18 T cell receptor beta chains below were found in one sample sequenced in a study of blood T cell repertoires in COVID-19. This table comes from immunoSEQ multiplex PCR, and its TCRdb copy is limited to in-frame clones, with some not included. The profile covers tens of thousands of clones, with nearly 90% appearing a single time and 4% to 6.5% taken by the ten largest. Sample: peripheral blood. These receptors originate from a man aged 45-65 years with acute or convalescent COVID-19.

The chain has TRBV9 and TRBJ2-3; 8 nucleotides agree with TRBD2. Germline CDR1 SGDLS, CDR2 YYNGEE. The CDR3 covers 15 residues. The V gene end was trimmed by 1 base and the J gene end by 3 bases; junction bases not matched to a gene: 4. CDR3 in DNA: TGTGCCAGCAGCGTACAGGGCGGGAGGACAGATACGCAGTATTTT. This encodes CASSVQGGRTDTQYF.

The chain combines TRBV10-3 with TRBJ1-5; D is ambiguous. The CDR3 length is 13 residues. CDR1 ENHRY and CDR2 SYGVKD come from the germline V gene. Trimming shortened V by 2 bases and J by 4 bases, and 6 bases separated the two germline ends. The CDR3 region is CAISETRNQPQHF. The CDR3, as DNA: TGTGCCATCAGTGAGACTCGGAATCAGCCCCAGCATTTT.

The V call is TRBV11-3, the J call TRBJ1-6, with D unclear. V lost 6 bases to trimming and J lost 3 bases, with 6 bases between them. The CDR3 has 13 amino acids. CDR1 and CDR2 from the germline V gene are SGHNT and YENEEA. This CDR3 is CASSTNYNSPLHF. The CDR3 region has the DNA TGTGCCAGCAGTACTAACTATAATTCACCCCTCCACTTT.

The chain carries TRBV7-9 and TRBJ2-3; D is unclear. The CDR3 extends over 14 amino acids. The V end was cut by 1 base, the J end by 6 bases, with 11 bases between. Looked up from germline, CDR1 is SEHNR and CDR2 is FQNEAQ (reference sequence). CDR3 coding DNA: TGTGCCAGCAGCTTAGTTGGCGGTATGGATACGCAGTATTTT. Encoded protein: CASSLVGGMDTQYF.

The chain employs TRBV30 and TRBJ1-6, with 8 bases aligning to TRBD1. From germline, CDR1 is GTSNPN and CDR2 SVGIG (reference sequence). This CDR3 has 19 amino acids. Trimming cost V 5 bases and J 7 bases; bases outside gene matches: 22. CDR3 amino acids: CAWRSSDRGRGLGNSPLHF. The DNA of the CDR3 is TGTGCCTGGCGGTCAAGCGACAGGGGACGGGGCTTGGGAAATTCACCCCTCCACTTT.

The rearrangement uses TRBV18 and TRBJ2-3; maybe TRBD1 (5 bases). The CDR3 loop spans 15 amino acids. Trimming cost V 3 bases and J 2 bases, with 12 bases left between them. Germline-derived CDR1 and CDR2 are KGHSH and LQKENI. CDR3 in amino acids: CASSPQGQYTDTQYF. The CDR3 DNA reads TGTGCCAGCTCACCCCAGGGTCAGTACACAGATACGCAGTATTTT.

This clone was observed once. The chain couples TRBV5-4 to TRBJ2-7, with TRBD1 identical over 8 bases. This CDR3 spans 14 amino acids. J lost 5 bases, V lost 4 bases, and 8 bases had no gene match. Germline V CDR1 and CDR2: SGHNT, YYREEE (reference sequence). CDR3 region: CASSEDRVTHEQYF. In DNA, the CDR3 is TGTGCCAGCAGCGAGGACAGGGTGACCCACGAGCAGTACTTC.

This clone is a singleton in its sample. The gene calls are TRBV28 and TRBJ2-2, with 10 bases identical to TRBD1. Germline V gene sequence: CDR1 MDHEN, CDR2 SYDVKM. The CDR3 has 17 amino acids. The V gene end was trimmed by 5 bases and the J gene end by 6 bases; junction bases not matched to a gene: 12. CDR3 in DNA: TGTGCCAGCAGTGCCCCGGGACAGGGGATTGGAGCCGGGGAGCTGTTTTTT. This codes for CASSAPGQGIGAGELFF.

The rearrangement joins TRBV5-1 to TRBJ2-7; TRBD1 is a possible D gene (5 bases). Trimming left V 0 bases short and J 2 bases short, with 9 bases between. This CDR3 region has 14 residues. Germline CDR1 SGHRS, CDR2 YFSETQ. The CDR3 bases are TGCGCCAGCAGCTTGGCAGGGCAAACCTACGAGCAGTACTTC. Amino acid sequence: CASSLAGQTYEQYF.

The chain employs TRBV5-6 and TRBJ2-2; D perhaps matches TRBD1 (6 bases). Deletions cut 2 bases from V and 6 bases from J, with 11 bases between. There are 14 residues in the CDR3. CDR1 and CDR2 from the germline V gene are SGHDT and YYEEEE. CDR3 coding DNA: TGTGCCAGCAGCTTCCCACAGGGACCCGGGGAGCTGTTTTTT. Its translation: CASSFPQGPGELFF. Using reference TRBV5-6 and TRBJ2-2 for the parts outside the CDR3, the full variable domain is DAGVTQSPTHLIKTRGQQVTLRCSPKSGHDTVSWYQQALGQGPQFIFQYYEEEERQRGNFPDRFSGHQFPNYSSELNVNALLLGDSALYLCASSFPQGPGELFFGEGSRLTVL.

The gene calls are TRBV7-9 and TRBJ2-7; D is possibly TRBD1 (5 bases). The germline V gene encodes CDR1 SEHNR and CDR2 FQNEAQ (reference sequence). The CDR3 has 13 amino acids. Between the trimmed V and J ends, which lost 5 bases and 3 bases, there was a span of 11 bases. The CDR3 DNA reads as TGTGCCAGCAGCGCGACAGCCCTCTACGAGCAGTACTTC. Residues: CASSATALYEQYF.

This clone showed up just once. J is TRBJ2-1 and V is TRBV24-1; TRBD2 might be the D (5 bases). CDR3 length equals 15 residues. Germline CDR1 is KGHDR and CDR2 is SFDVKD. Between the trimmed V and J ends, which lost 4 bases and 0 bases, there was a span of 9 bases. CDR3 region: CATSEGGSSYNEQFF. CDR3 in DNA: TGTGCCACCAGTGAGGGTGGGAGCTCCTACAATGAGCAGTTCTTC.

The genes are TRBV11-3 and TRBJ2-3; TRBD2 agrees at 9 bases. In germline, CDR1 is SGHNT, CDR2 YENEEA. V lost 3 bases and J lost 9; bases outside the gene matches: 7. The CDR3 length is 14 residues. CDR3 sequence: CASSFASGAETQYF. The CDR3 bases are TGTGCCAGCAGCTTTGCTAGCGGGGCTGAAACGCAGTATTTT.

This sequence joins TRBV18 and TRBJ2-7, with D unresolved. The V and J ends lost 1 base and 1 base respectively, with 14 bases between them. The CDR3 extends over 16 amino acids. The germline gives CDR1 KGHSH, CDR2 LQKENI. The DNA for the CDR3 is TGTGCCAGCTCACCACGGTCGGGTACAAGTTCCTACGAGCAGTACTTC. Encoded protein: CASSPRSGTSSYEQYF.

This clone occurred a few times. J is TRBJ1-4 and V is TRBV4-3, with D hard to call. The CDR3 loop spans 14 amino acids. The germline V gene encodes CDR1 LGHNA and CDR2 YSLEER. Trimming cost V 3 bases and J 9 bases, with 14 bases left between them. The CDR3 is CASSQGGGSKKLFF. The CDR3 nucleotides are TGCGCCAGCAGCCAGGGAGGAGGGAGTAAAAAACTGTTTTTT.

The J gene is TRBJ1-1, the V gene TRBV6-5; the match to TRBD1 covers 7 bases. Germline V lookup: CDR1 MNHEY, CDR2 SVGAGI. Losses at the gene ends were 6 bases for V and 2 bases for J; bases not matched to a gene: 3. This CDR3 has 13 residues. The CDR3 loop is CASRQGINTEAFF. Written as DNA, the CDR3 is TGTGCCAGCAGACAGGGGATCAACACTGAAGCTTTCTTT.

The V gene is TRBV12-5, the J gene TRBJ1-1; D possibly corresponds to TRBD1 (6 bases). Trimming left V 1 base short and J 3 bases short, with 6 bases between. CDR3 length equals 13 residues. The germline gives CDR1 LGHNT, CDR2 FRNRAP. Written as DNA, the CDR3 is TGTGCTAGTGGTTTGGACAGGGACACTGAAGCTTTCTTT. Translation gives CASGLDRDTEAFF.

The chain employs TRBV18 and TRBJ2-5, with D possibly matching TRBD1 (5 bases). The CDR3 loop spans 13 amino acids. Trimming pared 6 bases from V and 1 base from J, leaving 9 bases between. Germline CDR1 and CDR2: KGHSH and LQKENI. CDR3 loop: CASSQGFQETQYF. The CDR3 DNA reads as TGTGCCAGCTCGCAGGGCTTCCAAGAGACCCAGTACTTC.